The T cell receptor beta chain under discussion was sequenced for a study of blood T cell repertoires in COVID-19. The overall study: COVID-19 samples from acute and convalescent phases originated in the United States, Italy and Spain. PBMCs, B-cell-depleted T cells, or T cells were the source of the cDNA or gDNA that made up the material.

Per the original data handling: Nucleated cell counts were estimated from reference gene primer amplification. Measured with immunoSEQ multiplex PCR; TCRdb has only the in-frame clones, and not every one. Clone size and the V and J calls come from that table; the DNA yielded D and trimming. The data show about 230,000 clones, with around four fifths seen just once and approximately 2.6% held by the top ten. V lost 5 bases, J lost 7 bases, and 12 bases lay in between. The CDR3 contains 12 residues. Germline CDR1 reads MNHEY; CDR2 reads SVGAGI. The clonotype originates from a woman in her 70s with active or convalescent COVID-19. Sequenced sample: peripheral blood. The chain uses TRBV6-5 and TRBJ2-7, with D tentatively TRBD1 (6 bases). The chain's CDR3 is CASSRTEGEQYF. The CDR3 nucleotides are TGTGCCAGCAGTCGGACAGAGGGGGAGCAGTACTTC.